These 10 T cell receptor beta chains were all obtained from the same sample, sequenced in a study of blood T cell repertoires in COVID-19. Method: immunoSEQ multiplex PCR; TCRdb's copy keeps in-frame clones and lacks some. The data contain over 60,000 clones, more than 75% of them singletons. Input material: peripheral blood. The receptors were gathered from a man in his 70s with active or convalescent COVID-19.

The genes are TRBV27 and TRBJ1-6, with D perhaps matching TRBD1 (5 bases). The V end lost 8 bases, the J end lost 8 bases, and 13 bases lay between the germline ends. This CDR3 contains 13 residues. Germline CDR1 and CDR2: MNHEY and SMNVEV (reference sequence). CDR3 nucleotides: TGTGCCAGCCGGGGGGTGAGTCATTCACCCCTCCACTTT. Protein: CASRGVSHSPLHF.

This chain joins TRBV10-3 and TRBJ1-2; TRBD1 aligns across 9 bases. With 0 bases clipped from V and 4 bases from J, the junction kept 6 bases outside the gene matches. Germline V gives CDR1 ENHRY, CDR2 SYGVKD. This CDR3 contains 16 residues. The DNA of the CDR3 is TGTGCCATCAGTGAGTCGCGACAGGGGGAGTCCTATGGCTACACCTTC. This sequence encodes CAISESRQGESYGYTF.

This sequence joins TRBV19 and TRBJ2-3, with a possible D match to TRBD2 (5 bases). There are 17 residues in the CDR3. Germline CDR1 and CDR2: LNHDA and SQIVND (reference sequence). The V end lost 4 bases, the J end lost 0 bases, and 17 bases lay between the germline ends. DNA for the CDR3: TGTGCCAGTAGTACGGGATCGGGTAGCAGGAGCACAGATACGCAGTATTTT. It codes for CASSTGSGSRSTDTQYF.

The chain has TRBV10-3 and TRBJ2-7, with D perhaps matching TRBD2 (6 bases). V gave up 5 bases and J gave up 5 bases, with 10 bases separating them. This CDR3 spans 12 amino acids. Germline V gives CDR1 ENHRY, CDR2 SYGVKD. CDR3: CAISTSFDEQYF. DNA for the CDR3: TGTGCCATCAGTACTAGCTTCGACGAGCAGTACTTC.

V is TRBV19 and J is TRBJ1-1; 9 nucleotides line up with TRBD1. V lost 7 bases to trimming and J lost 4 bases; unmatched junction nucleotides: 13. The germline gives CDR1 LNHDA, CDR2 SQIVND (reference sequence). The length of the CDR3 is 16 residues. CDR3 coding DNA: TGTGCCAGTAAACGGGACAGGGAGGCCGCTTCCACTGAAGCTTTCTTT. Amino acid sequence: CASKRDREAASTEAFF. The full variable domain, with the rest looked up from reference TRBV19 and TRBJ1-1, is DGGITQSPKYLFRKEGQNVTLSCEQNLNHDAMYWYRQDPGQGLRLIYYSQIVNDFQKGDIAEGYSVSREKKESFPLTVTSAQKNPTAFYLCASKRDREAASTEAFFGQGTRLTVV.

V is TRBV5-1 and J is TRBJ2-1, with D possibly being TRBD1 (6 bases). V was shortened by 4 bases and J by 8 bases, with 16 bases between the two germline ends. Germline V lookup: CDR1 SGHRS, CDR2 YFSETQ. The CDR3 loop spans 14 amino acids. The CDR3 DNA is TGCGCCAGCAGCCCAGATACAGGGATCGATGAGCAGTTCTTC. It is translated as CASSPDTGIDEQFF.

CDR3 DNA: TGTGCCAGCAGCTTGGTTACGGGGGGCTCTGGTGGCTACACCTTC. It translates to CASSLVTGGSGGYTF. The chain joins TRBV5-4 to TRBJ1-2; TRBD1 is a possible D gene (6 bases). This CDR3 is built from 15 residues. The germline V gene encodes CDR1 SGHNT and CDR2 YYREEE (reference sequence). V was cut by 0 bases and J by 7 bases, with 16 bases left in between.

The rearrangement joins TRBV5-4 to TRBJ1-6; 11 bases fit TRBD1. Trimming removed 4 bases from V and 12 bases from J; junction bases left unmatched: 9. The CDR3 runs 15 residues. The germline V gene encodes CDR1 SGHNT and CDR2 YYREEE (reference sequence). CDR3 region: CASSGGAGTGGPLHF. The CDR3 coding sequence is TGTGCCAGCAGCGGAGGGGCGGGGACAGGGGGACCCCTCCACTTT.

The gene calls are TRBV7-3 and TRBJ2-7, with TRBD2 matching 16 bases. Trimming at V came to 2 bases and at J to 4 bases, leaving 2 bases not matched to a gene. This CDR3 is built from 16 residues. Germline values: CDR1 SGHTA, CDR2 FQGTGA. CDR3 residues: CASSLGGLAGGYEQYF. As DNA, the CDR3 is TGTGCCAGCAGCTTAGGGGGACTAGCGGGAGGGTACGAGCAGTACTTC.

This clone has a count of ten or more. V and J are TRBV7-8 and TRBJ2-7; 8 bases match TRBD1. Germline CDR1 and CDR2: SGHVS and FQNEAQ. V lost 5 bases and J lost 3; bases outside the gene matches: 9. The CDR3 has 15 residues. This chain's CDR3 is CASSARTGKNYEQYF. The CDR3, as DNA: TGTGCCAGCAGCGCTCGGACAGGGAAGAACTACGAGCAGTACTTC.